Below, 25 T cell receptor beta chains from the same sample are listed, as sequenced in a study of blood T cells in healthy people across ages. Together with a sample-barcoded 5' primer, a J-beta primer mix was included in a second PCR lasting roughly 6 to 12 cycles. TCRdb used MiXCR to reprocess the 5' RACE reads, holding one entry per CDR3 protein. The repertoire holds about 640,000 distinct CDR3 sequences, 58% seen once, with over 35% in the top ten. Sequenced input: blood. The receptor set was obtained from a man in his 60s in good health.

Of note for this clonotype: Its ends do not fully match the called genes, so a read error is possible. This chain links TRBV14 with TRBJ2-1, with 7 bases lining up with TRBD2. From germline, CDR1 is SGHDN and CDR2 FVKESK. This CDR3 contains 13 residues. The CDR3: CVSSNLRTRGQFF. CDR3 bases: TGTGTCAGCAGCAACCTTCGGACTAGGGGGCAGTTCTTC.

This clonotype has only a few counts. At one end, the junction sequence differs from germline, possibly due to a read error. The chain has TRBV9 and TRBJ2-7, with TRBD1 identical over 11 bases. Germline V gene lookup returns CDR1 SGDLS and CDR2 YYNGEE. The CDR3 has 15 amino acids. CDR3: CASSQLGQGAYGQYF. The CDR3 region has the DNA TGTGCCAGCAGCCAACTCGGACAGGGGGCTTACGGGCAGTACTTC.

This chain links TRBV10-3 with TRBJ2-1; 11 nucleotides line up with TRBD2. This CDR3 comprises 16 residues. Germline V gene lookup returns CDR1 ENHRY and CDR2 SYGVKD. V gave up 0 bases and J gave up 8 bases; unmatched junction bases: 6. As DNA, the CDR3 is TGTGCCATCAGTGAGTCTCTTAGCGGGGGGGCCTATGAGCAGTTCTTC. It specifies CAISESLSGGAYEQFF.

Only a few counts were recorded for this clonotype. The DNA of the CDR3 is TGTGCCAGCAGTCCTCCGACAGGGGGTACAAACATTCAGTACTTC. The encoded protein is CASSPPTGGTNIQYF. V and J are TRBV28 and TRBJ2-4; 9 positions agree with TRBD1. CDR1 and CDR2 (germline): MDHEN, SYDVKM. The CDR3 length is 15 residues. The V segment lost 5 bases and the J segment 6 bases; nucleotides outside the gene matches: 8. Supplemented by reference TRBV28 and TRBJ2-4, the full variable domain reads DVKVTQSSRYLVKRTGEKVFLECVQDMDHENMFWYRQDPGLGLRLIYFSYDVKMKEKGDIPEGYSVSREKKERFSLILESASTNQTSMYLCASSPPTGGTNIQYFGAGTRLSVL.

CDR3 coding DNA: TGTGCCAGCAGTTACTCGACCCATAGCAATCAGCCCCAGCATTTT. Amino acid sequence: CASSYSTHSNQPQHF. The J gene is TRBJ1-5, the V gene TRBV6-2 or TRBV6-3, with D unresolved. V was shortened by 0 bases and J by 0 bases, with 6 bases between the two germline ends. The CDR3 is 15 amino acids. In germline, CDR1 is MNHEY, CDR2 SVGEGT.

The chain joins TRBV20-1 to TRBJ2-2; D call uncertain. The CDR3 extends over 15 amino acids. V dropped 6 bases and J dropped 4 bases, with 18 bases sitting between them. Looked up from germline, CDR1 is DFQATT and CDR2 is SNEGSKA (reference sequence). In nucleotides, the CDR3 is TGCAGTGCAGAACCCGGCCCGGACCGCACCGGGGAGCTGTTTTTT. This translates into CSAEPGPDRTGELFF.

The gene calls are TRBV11-1 and TRBJ2-5; D call uncertain. The V gene's germline CDR1 is SGHAT and CDR2 FQDESV (reference sequence). The CDR3 consists of 15 residues. Trimming cost V 4 bases and J 1 base, with 13 bases left between them. CDR3 sequence: CASSSTPAAQETQYF. The CDR3 bases are TGTGCCAGCAGCTCCACGCCGGCCGCCCAAGAGACCCAGTACTTC.

In its sample, this clonotype was seen a few times. This chain joins TRBV29-1 and TRBJ2-5, with 7 bases that match TRBD1. J gave up 2 bases and V 1 base, and 10 bases lay outside the gene matches. Germline V lookup: CDR1 SQVTM, CDR2 ANQGSEA. The CDR3 is 16 residues long. In DNA, the CDR3 is TGCAGCGTTGAAGTTTTAGGGGACAGACCGCAAGAGACCCAGTACTTC. Protein sequence: CSVEVLGDRPQETQYF. The full variable domain, its missing parts supplied by reference TRBV29-1 and TRBJ2-5, is SAVISQKPSRDICQRGTSLTIQCQVDSQVTMMFWYRQQPGQSLTLIATANQGSEATYESGFVIDKFPISRPNLTFSTLTVSNMSPEDSSIYLCSVEVLGDRPQETQYFGPGTRLLVL.

J is TRBJ2-1 and V is TRBV2, with TRBD2 matching 14 bases. CDR1 is SNHLY and CDR2 is FYNNEI in the germline V gene. The length of the CDR3 is 15 residues. The trim removed 8 bases at V and 9 bases at J, leaving 9 bases unmatched. The CDR3 protein is CASAPTSGGAGEQFF. The CDR3 DNA follows: TGTGCCAGCGCGCCGACTAGCGGGGGGGCTGGTGAGCAGTTCTTC.

The rearrangement uses TRBV9 and TRBJ2-6; D possibly corresponds to TRBD1 (6 bases). Trimming removed 1 base at V and 8 bases at J, with 7 bases between. Germline V CDR1 and CDR2: SGDLS, YYNGEE. CDR3 length: 13 residues. The CDR3 protein is CASSVQGTNVLTF. DNA for the CDR3: TGTGCCAGCAGCGTACAGGGGACCAACGTCCTGACTTTC.

The J gene is TRBJ2-1, the V gene TRBV12-3 or TRBV12-4, with 8 bases fitting TRBD2. The J call could be wrong; TRBJ2-7 is a better fit for the DNA end. CDR3 size: 16 residues. The CDR3 sequence is CASSPGGGGSYNEQYF. As DNA, the CDR3 is TGTGCCAGCAGTCCCGGAGGCGGGGGGTCCTACAATGAGCAGTACTTC.

The chain carries TRBV27 and TRBJ1-6; 7 bases fit TRBD1. This CDR3 is built from 14 residues. V trimming: 6 bases; J trimming: 3 bases; junction bases outside the gene matches: 2. CDR1 and CDR2 (germline): MNHEY, SMNVEV (reference sequence). CDR3: CASRRQGYNSPLHF. CDR3 DNA sequence: TGTGCCAGCAGAAGACAGGGCTATAATTCACCCCTCCACTTT.

In its sample, this clonotype was seen many times. This sequence joins TRBV12-5 and TRBJ2-5; D may correspond to TRBD1 or TRBD2 (6 bases each). The CDR3 has 15 amino acids. V was pared by 2 bases and J by 4 bases, with 14 bases between. Germline V gene data show CDR1 as LGHNT and CDR2 as FRNRAP. CDR3: CASGLSGGSGETQYF. Here the CDR3 DNA reads TGTGCTAGTGGTTTGTCCGGGGGCAGTGGAGAGACCCAGTACTTC.

This clonotype has more than one count but fewer than ten. The genes are TRBV4-1 and TRBJ2-6; TRBD1 is a possible D gene (6 bases). From germline, CDR1 is MGHRA and CDR2 YSYEKL. The CDR3 length is 17 residues. V was pared by 1 base and J by 0 bases, with 10 bases between. The CDR3 protein is CASSQGTANSGANVLTF. CDR3 sequence (DNA): TGCGCCAGCAGCCAAGGGACAGCTAACTCTGGGGCCAACGTCCTGACTTTC.

The chain couples TRBV28 to TRBJ2-3; 13 nucleotides agree with TRBD2. The V gene's germline CDR1 is MDHEN and CDR2 SYDVKM. CDR3 length: 16 amino acids. The V and J ends lost 5 bases and 2 bases, in that order; junction bases with no gene match: 4. Here the CDR3 reads CASSVGTSGATDTQYF. In nucleotides, the CDR3 is TGTGCCAGCAGTGTCGGGACTAGCGGGGCCACAGATACGCAGTATTTT.

This clonotype has a handful of counts. V and J are TRBV27 and TRBJ2-5, with 13 bases aligning to TRBD2. CDR1 and CDR2 (germline): MNHEY, SMNVEV (reference sequence). The CDR3 totals 16 residues. J was trimmed by 5 bases and V by 4 bases; bases with no gene match: 7. DNA of the CDR3: TGTGCCAGCAGTTCCCGACTAGCGGGGGGTTCCGAGACCCAGTACTTC. Residues: CASSSRLAGGSETQYF.

V and J are TRBV27 and TRBJ1-2; D gene unclear. This CDR3 has 15 amino acids. Per the germline V gene, CDR1 is MNHEY and CDR2 is SMNVEV (reference sequence). The germline V and J ends were trimmed by 2 bases and 5 bases, with 15 bases remaining between them. CDR3 in DNA: TGTGCCAGCAGTTTACTCGGGGAAGGCGGGTATGGCTACACCTTC. Protein sequence: CASSLLGEGGYGYTF.

The gene calls are TRBV2 and TRBJ2-7, with TRBD1 matching over 11 bases. Germline V CDR1 and CDR2: SNHLY, FYNNEI. J gave up 2 bases and V 7 bases, and 4 bases lay outside the gene matches. There are 14 residues in the CDR3. CDR3 region: CASTAGQGAYEQYF. The CDR3 DNA is TGTGCCAGCACCGCGGGACAGGGGGCCTACGAGCAGTACTTC.

J is TRBJ2-5 and V is TRBV3-1; D tentatively reads TRBD1 or TRBD2 (5 bases each). Germline V gene lookup returns CDR1 LGHDT and CDR2 YNNKEL (reference sequence). There are 15 residues in the CDR3. The ends were cut back, 2 bases at V and 2 bases at J, with 12 bases in the middle. CDR3 nucleotide sequence: TGTGCCAGCAGCCAATGGTTTGGGGGACAAGAGACCCAGTACTTC. It specifies CASSQWFGGQETQYF.

The chain employs TRBV5-1 and TRBJ2-1, with 9 positions matching TRBD2. Germline V CDR1 and CDR2: SGHRS, YFSETQ. Germline trimming cut 0 bases from V and 8 bases from J; bases unmatched to any gene: 12. The CDR3 loop spans 17 amino acids. The CDR3 DNA follows: TGCGCCAGCAGCTTGGTAGGTCGCGGGGGGGCCCGGGATGAGCAGTTCTTC. It yields the protein CASSLVGRGGARDEQFF. Full variable domain (outside the CDR3, taken from reference TRBV5-1 and TRBJ2-1): KAGVTQTPRYLIKTRGQQVTLSCSPISGHRSVSWYQQTPGQGLQFLFEYFSETQRNKGNFPGRFSGRQFSNSRSEMNVSTLELGDSALYLCASSLVGRGGARDEQFFGPGTRLTVL.

The chain recombines TRBV7-8 with TRBJ2-7, with a possible D match to TRBD1 (5 bases). Germline V lookup: CDR1 SGHVS, CDR2 FQNEAQ. Between the trimmed V and J ends, which lost 7 bases and 1 base, there was a span of 17 bases. The CDR3 consists of 15 residues. The CDR3 coding sequence is TGTGCCAGCACCATAGAAGAAGGGGCGTCCTACGAGCAGTACTTC. It codes for CASTIEEGASYEQYF. Combining the CDR3 with reference TRBV7-8 and TRBJ2-7 gives the whole variable domain GAGVSQSPRYKVAKRGQDVALRCDPISGHVSLFWYQQALGQGPEFLTYFQNEAQLDKSGLPSDRFFAERPEGSVSTLKIQRTQQEDSAVYLCASTIEEGASYEQYFGPGTRLTVT.

The chain links TRBV5-1 to TRBJ2-7; D tentatively reads TRBD1 or TRBD2 (5 bases each). The V end was cut by 3 bases, the J end by 1 base, with 11 bases between. This CDR3 is built from 14 residues. CDR1 SGHRS and CDR2 YFSETQ come from the germline V gene. CDR3 residues: CASSWGTASYEQYF. CDR3 DNA sequence: TGCGCCAGCAGCTGGGGGACGGCTTCCTACGAGCAGTACTTC. Using reference TRBV5-1 and TRBJ2-7 for the parts outside the CDR3, the full variable domain is KAGVTQTPRYLIKTRGQQVTLSCSPISGHRSVSWYQQTPGQGLQFLFEYFSETQRNKGNFPGRFSGRQFSNSRSEMNVSTLELGDSALYLCASSWGTASYEQYFGPGTRLTVT.

This clonotype was picked up a small number of times. The V call is TRBV27, the J call TRBJ1-6; no clear D gene. V lost 3 bases and J 9 bases, leaving 6 bases between the germline ends. The CDR3 is 12 residues long. Germline V gene data show CDR1 as MNHEY and CDR2 as SMNVEV (reference sequence). CDR3 sequence reads: CASSFFGSPLHF. In DNA form, the CDR3 reads TGTGCCAGCAGTTTTTTTGGTTCACCCCTCCACTTT.

The table lists this clonotype with a few counts. With a much larger clone just one base away, this may be a read error. The CDR3 region is CASSRDHSYNEQYF. As DNA, the CDR3 is TGTGCCAGCAGCCGGGACCACTCCTACAATGAGCAGTACTTC. The rearrangement uses TRBV7-9 and TRBJ2-1; D is possibly TRBD1 or TRBD2 (5 bases each). The DNA end is more similar to TRBJ2-7, so the J call may be wrong. This CDR3 has 14 residues. Germline V gives CDR1 SEHNR, CDR2 FQNEAQ (reference sequence).

This clonotype was recorded a few times. This chain joins TRBV12-3 or TRBV12-4 and TRBJ1-5; D is possibly TRBD1 (6 bases). The CDR3 consists of 13 residues. Trimming removed 4 bases at V and 7 bases at J, with 11 bases between. As DNA, the CDR3 is TGTGCCAGCAGTTCCGACAGGCGGCAGCCCCAGCATTTT. It encodes CASSSDRRQPQHF.